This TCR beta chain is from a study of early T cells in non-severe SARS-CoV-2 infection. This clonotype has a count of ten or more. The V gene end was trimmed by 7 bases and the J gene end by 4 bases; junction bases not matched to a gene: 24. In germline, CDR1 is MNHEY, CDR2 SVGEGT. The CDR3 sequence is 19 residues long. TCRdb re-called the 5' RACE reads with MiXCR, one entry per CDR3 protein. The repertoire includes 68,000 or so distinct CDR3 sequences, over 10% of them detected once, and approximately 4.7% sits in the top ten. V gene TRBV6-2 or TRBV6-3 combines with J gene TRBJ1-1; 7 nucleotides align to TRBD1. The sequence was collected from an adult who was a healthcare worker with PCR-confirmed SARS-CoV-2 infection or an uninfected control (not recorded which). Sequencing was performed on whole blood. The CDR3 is CASNPPGYRGSFGSTEAFF. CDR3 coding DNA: TGTGCCAGCAACCCACCGGGATACAGGGGCTCATTTGGGAGCACTGAAGCTTTCTTT.